Given below is one T cell receptor beta chain in context. The antigen is undetermined. It was with 60 Vbeta and 13 Jbeta primers that the PCR ran. Method: immunoSEQ multiplex PCR; TCRdb's copy keeps in-frame clones and lacks some. Here the sample spans about 190,000 clones, 60% to 80% being singletons. These data are taken from a study of cytomegalovirus exposure and HLA in healthy donors. About the research overall: Assignment to the Caucasian-associated ancestry cluster applied to more than 75% of the approximately 420 genotyped donors. Study observations and caveats: There were about 160 TCR beta chains listed as cytomegalovirus-associated. Compared with the approximately 700-donor mean, an Asian-associated ancestry cluster reportedly had fewer N-insertions, according to a later analysis.

The CDR3 loop spans 16 amino acids. V was clipped by 1 base and J by 7 bases, with 20 bases between them. Material for sequencing was PBMCs. This receptor was identified in a woman aged 25-40 years in good health and CMV-seropositive. The chain combines TRBV5-3 with TRBJ1-1; a weak D match, TRBD1 (6 bases). TRBV5-3 is annotated as an ORF whose role is uncertain. The DNA for the CDR3 is TGTGCCAGAAGCTTGTGCCGACAGGTCTCGAGTGGTGAAGCTTTCTTT. The encoded protein is CARSLCRQVSSGEAFF.